This passage covers 27 T cell receptor beta chains from one sample sequenced in a study of blood T cell repertoires in COVID-19 (dated by TCRdb to the early 2020s). Library generation was performed with the immunoSEQ multiplex PCR assay. In its TCRdb copy, this immuneACCESS table keeps in-frame sequences only and misses some clones. Where compared with another copy, unresolved V genes explain less than half of these, and the others have no known cause. The sample table holds under 40,000 clones, of which over 65% were seen once. The ten largest clones add up to more than 12% of the sample. Sequenced: peripheral blood. Source of these receptors: a man aged 50 to 60 with active or convalescent COVID-19.

The chain is built from TRBV11-2 and TRBJ1-2; D not resolved. Trimming removed 1 base from V and 4 bases from J, with 10 bases in between. The germline CDR1 and CDR2 sequences are SGHAT and FQNNGV. The CDR3 contains 14 residues. CDR3 protein: CASSLGDTLYGYTF. For the CDR3, the DNA is TGTGCCAGCAGCTTAGGAGACACTCTCTATGGCTACACCTTC.

The rearrangement uses TRBV27 and TRBJ1-1; D possibly corresponds to TRBD1 (6 bases). CDR1 and CDR2 (germline): MNHEY, SMNVEV (reference sequence). CDR3 size: 14 residues. V was pared by 6 bases and J by 2 bases, with 13 bases between. CDR3 nucleotides: TGTGCCAGCAGGGGGGCGGGGGTTAACACTGAAGCTTTCTTT. It specifies CASRGAGVNTEAFF.

The J gene is TRBJ1-1, the V gene TRBV5-4, with D maybe TRBD1 (6 bases). The CDR3 runs 16 residues. Germline V CDR1 and CDR2: SGHNT, YYREEE (reference sequence). With 1 base removed from V and 0 bases from J, the gap between germline ends came to 13 bases. This CDR3 is CASSLKTGPLNTEAFF. The CDR3 bases are TGTGCCAGCAGCTTGAAGACAGGACCCTTGAACACTGAAGCTTTCTTT.

V gene TRBV10-3 combines with J gene TRBJ2-4, with 7 bases lining up with TRBD1. CDR1 and CDR2 from the germline V gene are ENHRY and SYGVKD. CDR3 length equals 15 residues. J lost 8 bases, V lost 2 bases, and 9 bases had no gene match. In DNA form, the CDR3 reads TGTGCCATCAGTGAGAGGGGGCGTGGGATGGACATTCAGTACTTC. This sequence encodes CAISERGRGMDIQYF.

The V and J genes are TRBV19 and TRBJ1-1; D unclear. This CDR3 is built from 15 residues. From germline, CDR1 is LNHDA and CDR2 SQIVND (reference sequence). The V end lost 7 bases, the J end lost 2 bases, and 17 bases lay between the germline ends. This CDR3 reads CASKKGLVLNTEAFF. The CDR3 DNA sequence: TGTGCCAGTAAGAAAGGACTGGTGCTAAACACTGAAGCTTTCTTT.

This rearrangement joins TRBV29-1 to TRBJ1-1; a possible D gene is TRBD1 (5 bases). The germline CDR1 and CDR2 sequences are SQVTM and ANQGSEA. CDR3 size: 14 residues. V shed 1 base and J shed 6 bases, with 15 bases lying between them. CDR3 sequence: CSVEAPTGMAEAFF. As DNA, the CDR3 is TGCAGCGTTGAAGCCCCTACAGGTATGGCTGAAGCTTTCTTT. The full variable domain, rest sourced from reference TRBV29-1 and TRBJ1-1, is SAVISQKPSRDICQRGTSLTIQCQVDSQVTMMFWYRQQPGQSLTLIATANQGSEATYESGFVIDKFPISRPNLTFSTLTVSNMSPEDSSIYLCSVEAPTGMAEAFFGQGTRLTVV.

This chain links TRBV5-1 with TRBJ1-1; no clear D. CDR1 is SGHRS, CDR2 YFSETQ, per germline. Deletions cut 4 bases from V and 0 bases from J, with 7 bases between. The CDR3 covers 13 residues. The CDR3 DNA reads as TGCGCCAGCAGCCTCGGTCTGAACACTGAAGCTTTCTTT. Protein sequence: CASSLGLNTEAFF.

Only a few counts were recorded for this clone. The rearrangement links TRBV2 to TRBJ1-1; 7 bases line up with TRBD1. J was trimmed by 11 bases and V by 6 bases; bases with no gene match: 9. Germline values: CDR1 SNHLY, CDR2 FYNNEI. The CDR3 spans 12 residues. CDR3 protein: CASRNRARGAFF. The DNA for the CDR3 is TGTGCCAGCAGAAACAGGGCCAGGGGGGCTTTCTTT. Filled out from reference TRBV2 and TRBJ1-1, the complete variable domain reads EPEVTQTPSHQVTQMGQEVILRCVPISNHLYFYWYRQILGQKVEFLVSFYNNEISEKSEIFDDQFSVERPDGSNFTLKIRSTKLEDSAMYFCASRNRARGAFFGQGTRLTVV.

V and J are TRBV3-1 (or the pseudogene TRBV3-2) and TRBJ2-1, with 7 nucleotides matching TRBD2. Germline CDR1 reads LGHDT; CDR2 reads YNNKEL (reference sequence). J gave up 5 bases and V 7 bases, and 14 bases lay outside the gene matches. This CDR3 has 16 amino acids. CDR3 region: CASTPRTSARNNEQFF. In nucleotides, the CDR3 is TGTGCCAGCACCCCGAGAACTAGCGCCAGAAACAATGAGCAGTTCTTC.

Written as DNA, the CDR3 is TGTGCCAGCAGCTTAGAGCCCGGGACACCGAGTGAAAAACTGTTTTTT. Translated: CASSLEPGTPSEKLFF. This rearrangement joins TRBV7-8 to TRBJ1-4, with D maybe TRBD1 (6 bases). The CDR3 loop spans 16 amino acids. Germline lookup yields CDR1 SGHVS and CDR2 FQNEAQ. The V gene lost 1 base and the J gene lost 7 bases, with 16 bases spanning the gap.

The rearrangement uses TRBV6-2 or TRBV6-3 and TRBJ2-7; TRBD2 aligns across 8 bases. From germline, CDR1 is MNHEY and CDR2 SVGEGT. V was pared by 2 bases and J by 3 bases, with 9 bases of the junction left unmatched. CDR3 size: 16 residues. The CDR3 sequence: CASSYVVGRGVYEQYF. The CDR3 coding sequence is TGTGCCAGCAGTTACGTCGTCGGGCGGGGGGTCTACGAGCAGTACTTC.

The chain recombines TRBV5-6 with TRBJ1-5; D unresolved. Germline V gene lookup returns CDR1 SGHDT and CDR2 YYEEEE. Deletions cut 4 bases from V and 2 bases from J, with 16 bases between. This CDR3 contains 16 residues. The CDR3 DNA follows: TGTGCCAGCAGCAAGTTCCAGGCCGAAGGCAATCAGCCCCAGCATTTT. Translated, it gives CASSKFQAEGNQPQHF.

The chain links TRBV2 to TRBJ1-1; D is uncertain. Trimming pared 4 bases from V and 4 bases from J, leaving 10 bases between. In germline, CDR1 is SNHLY, CDR2 FYNNEI. The length of the CDR3 is 13 residues. The CDR3 nucleotides read TGTGCCAGCAGTGTCGAGGGAACCACTGAAGCTTTCTTT. Translated: CASSVEGTTEAFF.

V is TRBV21-1 and J is TRBJ1-5; TRBD1, the table's D call, was not compared with the DNA. TRBV21-1 is classified as a pseudogene. This CDR3 has 15 residues. This CDR3 reads CASSTRGAGNQPQHF. The CDR3 bases are TGTGCCAGCAGCACCAGGGGGGCGGGAAATCAGCCCCAGCATTTT.

V is TRBV6-5 and J is TRBJ2-3; unclear D gene. V dropped 2 bases and J dropped 0 bases, with 6 bases sitting between them. The CDR3 runs to 14 residues. Germline V CDR1 and CDR2: MNHEY, SVGAGI. The CDR3 sequence: CASSYIASTDTQYF. The CDR3 DNA follows: TGTGCCAGCAGTTACATAGCTAGCACAGATACGCAGTATTTT.

This chain connects TRBV21-1 to TRBJ1-6. TRBV21-1 is noted as a pseudogene. This CDR3 is built from 16 residues. The CDR3 loop reads CASSKGADGNVSPLHF. The CDR3 DNA reads TGTGCCAGCAGCAAAGGGGCGGACGGGAATGTTTCACCCCTCCACTTT.

The V and J genes are TRBV9 and TRBJ1-1; 7 bases are shared with TRBD1. The CDR3 totals 16 residues. V dropped 3 bases and J dropped 3; count of bases not matched to a gene: 11. Germline CDR1 reads SGDLS; CDR2 reads YYNGEE. CDR3: CASSEQGLKSDTEAFF. Here the CDR3 DNA reads TGTGCCAGCAGCGAACAGGGGCTCAAATCCGACACTGAAGCTTTCTTT.

V and J are TRBV12-3 or TRBV12-4 and TRBJ1-2; D gene uncertain. V lost 8 bases and J lost 7, with 17 bases in between. CDR3 length: 13 amino acids. As DNA, the CDR3 is TGTGCCAGCGCCCGACCGGGATCGGTTGGCTACACCTTC. It is translated as CASARPGSVGYTF.

V and J are TRBV2 and TRBJ1-5, with a weak D call TRBD1 (5 bases). Trimming removed 3 bases at V and 7 bases at J, with 16 bases between. This CDR3 is built from 15 residues. Germline CDR1 SNHLY, CDR2 FYNNEI. The CDR3 DNA reads as TGTGCCAGCAGTGATGGCAGGAGGGGCGGGCAGCCCCAGCATTTT. It translates to CASSDGRRGGQPQHF.

The chain is built from TRBV3-1 (or the pseudogene TRBV3-2) and TRBJ1-4, with 11 bases matching TRBD1. Germline lookup yields CDR1 LGHDT and CDR2 YNNKEL (reference sequence). V lost 6 bases and J lost 6; bases outside the gene matches: 6. CDR3 length equals 15 residues. The CDR3 reads CASRGTGGEYEKLFF. The CDR3 nucleotides are TGTGCCAGCAGAGGGACAGGGGGAGAGTATGAAAAACTGTTTTTT.

This chain links TRBV10-2 with TRBJ1-2, with D tentatively TRBD1 (6 bases). V was clipped by 5 bases and J by 3 bases, with 10 bases between them. The CDR3 contains 13 residues. In germline, CDR1 is WSHSY, CDR2 SAAADI. The CDR3 bases are TGCGCCAGCAGTAGGGGGGGTGACTATGGCTACACCTTC. The encoded protein is CASSRGGDYGYTF.

The chain uses TRBV11-2 and TRBJ2-2, with D unclear. The CDR3 sequence is 13 residues long. Looked up from germline, CDR1 is SGHAT and CDR2 is FQNNGV. Trimming removed 4 bases at V and 2 bases at J, with 5 bases between. The CDR3 bases are TGTGCCAGCAGCTCCACTAACACCGGGGAGCTGTTTTTT. Its translation is CASSSTNTGELFF.

The CDR3 DNA reads as TGTGCCAGCAGTTTGACAGGGTTCGGCAATCAGCCCCAGCATTTT. This gives the protein CASSLTGFGNQPQHF. This chain uses TRBV6-5 with TRBJ1-5; 7 bases line up with TRBD1. V shed 4 bases and J 2 bases; nucleotides not matched to a gene: 5. The CDR3 contains 15 residues. In germline, CDR1 is MNHEY, CDR2 SVGAGI.

V and J are TRBV5-8 and TRBJ2-5, with 7 bases aligning to TRBD2. V dropped 9 bases and J dropped 3; count of bases not matched to a gene: 8. This CDR3 region has 13 residues. Germline V gene lookup returns CDR1 SGHTS and CDR2 YDEGEE. CDR3 sequence: CATERLAEETQYF. CDR3 nucleotides: TGTGCCACCGAACGACTAGCAGAAGAGACCCAGTACTTC.

The chain is built from TRBV27 and TRBJ1-1; 9 positions agree with TRBD1. Germline CDR1 is MNHEY and CDR2 is SMNVEV (reference sequence). The CDR3 has 13 residues. V trimming: 0 bases; J trimming: 8 bases; junction bases outside the gene matches: 1. The CDR3 DNA is TGTGCCAGCAGTTTATCCGGGACAGGGGAAGCTTTCTTT. This encodes CASSLSGTGEAFF.

By frequency in the sample, this clone is medium-sized. This rearrangement joins TRBV5-4 to TRBJ1-2; TRBD1 might be the D (6 bases). V lost 3 bases and J lost 8, with 23 bases in between. CDR1 and CDR2 (germline): SGHNT, YYREEE (reference sequence). The CDR3 spans 16 residues. The CDR3 coding sequence is TGTGCCAGCAGCTACCTAATACAGGGACCATATAAGGGCTACACCTTC. This encodes CASSYLIQGPYKGYTF.

V and J are TRBV18 and TRBJ2-7; TRBD1 matches at 8 bases. Losses at the gene ends were 4 bases for V and 5 bases for J; bases not matched to a gene: 7. Germline CDR1 is KGHSH and CDR2 is LQKENI. CDR3 size: 14 residues. As DNA, the CDR3 is TGTGCCAGCTCACTAAACCAGGGGGCTGACGAGCAGTACTTC. This gives the protein CASSLNQGADEQYF.